This T cell receptor (beta chain) was sequenced during a study of T cell changes during pregnancy in multiple sclerosis (dated by TCRdb to between 2019 and 2020). Notes on the research overall: The study examined how the T cell repertoire changed over the course of pregnancy in women with multiple sclerosis.

Worth noting for this clone: It lacks a known antigen. Within one base of it there is no much larger clone, and no base qualities were kept.

The CDR3 sequence holds 19 residues, the cysteine and phenylalanine included. Only the CDR3 portion is preserved as DNA: 57 bases, with reading frame beginning at the first base. As encoded in the germline V gene, CDR1 is SNHLY while CDR2 is FYNNEI. The germline V and J ends show losses of 5 bases and 1 base respectively, and no gene match explains 19 bases of the junction. To prepare the library, the immunoSEQ multiplex PCR assay was applied. TCRdb limited this immuneACCESS table to in-frame rearrangements with V and J called. A share of clones is missing; checked studies link under half to unresolved V genes, and the rest is unexplained. The sample yields about 80,000 clones; around nine tenths were counted once. The ten biggest clones cover around 2% of the sample.

This TCR derives from a female donor with multiple sclerosis, enrolled in a pregnancy study. Recombination connected TRBV2 to TRBJ1-2; 7 bases in the middle match TRBD1. The specimen comprised peripheral blood, sampled before pregnancy. The DNA reads TGTGCCAGCAGTCCACTCCCCGGGACAGCCGCCCTCTTTAACTATGGCTACACCTTC. Translated, this gives CASSPLPGTAALFNYGYTF.